In its sample, the clone carrying this T cell receptor (beta chain) was seen a few times. The sample is drawn from a study of T cell changes during pregnancy in multiple sclerosis. Profiling relied on immunoSEQ multiplex PCR, and the TCRdb table lists in-frame clones only, not all of them. The sample lists around 80,000 clones, over 85% occurring once. The sequence came from a female donor in good health, enrolled as a control in a pregnancy study. The sequenced sample was peripheral blood, obtained in the second trimester of pregnancy.

The CDR3 protein is CAWSPGNTEAFF. The DNA for the CDR3 is TGTGCCTGGAGCCCCGGGAACACTGAAGCTTTCTTT. The V and J genes are TRBV30 and TRBJ1-1; D unresolved. The ends were cut back, 3 bases at V and 1 base at J, with 6 bases in the middle. Germline CDR1 is GTSNPN and CDR2 is SVGIG (reference sequence). The CDR3 is 12 amino acids.